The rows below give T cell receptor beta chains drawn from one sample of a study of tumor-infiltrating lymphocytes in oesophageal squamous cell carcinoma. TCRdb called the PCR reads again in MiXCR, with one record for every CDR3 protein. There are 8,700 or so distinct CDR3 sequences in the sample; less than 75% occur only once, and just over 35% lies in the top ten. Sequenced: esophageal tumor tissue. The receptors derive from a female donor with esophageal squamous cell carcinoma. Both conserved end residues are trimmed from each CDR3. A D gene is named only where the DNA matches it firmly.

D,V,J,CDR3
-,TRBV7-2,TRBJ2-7,ASSLDPVTYEQY
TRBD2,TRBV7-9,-,ASSPGLAETQY
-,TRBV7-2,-,ASSLAHSSRGNTIY
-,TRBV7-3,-,ASSRSGTPEETQY
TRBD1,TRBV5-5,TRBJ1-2,ASSWEGTVYGYT
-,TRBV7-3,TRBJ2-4,ASSSRSTGKQY
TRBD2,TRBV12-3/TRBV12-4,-,ASRGTRGYNEQF
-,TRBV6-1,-,ASSYGGGLNSPLH
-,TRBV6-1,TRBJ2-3,ASSDRGGGDLTDTQY
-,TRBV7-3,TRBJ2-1,ASSSTHNEQF
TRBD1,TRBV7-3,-,ASSLSSGGTGVYYEQY
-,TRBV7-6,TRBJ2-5,ASSFGYQETQY
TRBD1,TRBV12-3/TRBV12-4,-,ASSTQGASSHEQY
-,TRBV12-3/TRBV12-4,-,ASRALDGYT
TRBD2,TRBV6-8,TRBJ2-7,ASGEGRYEQY
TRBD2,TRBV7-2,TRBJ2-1,ASSFSGGNNEQF
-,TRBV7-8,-,ASSATGEETQY
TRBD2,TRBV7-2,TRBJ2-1,ASSLVPAGVYNEQF
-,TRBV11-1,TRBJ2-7,ASSFPESYEQY